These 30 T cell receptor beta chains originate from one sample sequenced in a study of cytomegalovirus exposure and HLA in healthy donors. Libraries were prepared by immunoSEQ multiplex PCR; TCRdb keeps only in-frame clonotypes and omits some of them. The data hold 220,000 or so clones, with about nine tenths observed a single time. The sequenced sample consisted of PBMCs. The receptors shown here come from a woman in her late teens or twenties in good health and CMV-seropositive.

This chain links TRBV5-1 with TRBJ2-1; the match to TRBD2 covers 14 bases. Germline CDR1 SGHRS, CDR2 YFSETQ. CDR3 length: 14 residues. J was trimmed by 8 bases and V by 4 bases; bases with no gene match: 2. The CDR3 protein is CASSATSGRDEQFF. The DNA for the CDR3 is TGCGCCAGCAGCGCGACTAGCGGGAGGGATGAGCAGTTCTTC.

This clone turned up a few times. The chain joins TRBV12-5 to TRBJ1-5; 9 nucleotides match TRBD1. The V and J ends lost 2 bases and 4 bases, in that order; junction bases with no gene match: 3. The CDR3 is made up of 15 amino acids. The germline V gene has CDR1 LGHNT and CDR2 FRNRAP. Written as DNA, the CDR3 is TGTGCTAGTGGTTTGCTGACAGGGGGTAATCAGCCCCAGCATTTT. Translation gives CASGLLTGGNQPQHF.

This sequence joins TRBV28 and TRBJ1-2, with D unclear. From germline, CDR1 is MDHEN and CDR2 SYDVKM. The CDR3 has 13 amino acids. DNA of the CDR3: TGTGCGGCGGCAGCCCTATACGCCTATGGCTACACCTTC. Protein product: CAAAALYAYGYTF.

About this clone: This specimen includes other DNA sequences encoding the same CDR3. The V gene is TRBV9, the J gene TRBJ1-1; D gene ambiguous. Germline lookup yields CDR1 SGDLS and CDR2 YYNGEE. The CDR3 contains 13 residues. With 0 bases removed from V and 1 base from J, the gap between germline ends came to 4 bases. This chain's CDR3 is CASSVAGNTEAFF. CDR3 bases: TGTGCCAGCAGCGTAGCCGGGAACACTGAAGCTTTCTTT.

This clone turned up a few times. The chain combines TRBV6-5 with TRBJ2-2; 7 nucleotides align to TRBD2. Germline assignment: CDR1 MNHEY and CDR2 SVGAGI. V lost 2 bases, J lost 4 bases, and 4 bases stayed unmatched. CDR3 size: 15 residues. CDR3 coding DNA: TGTGCCAGCAGTTACGGTCGACTAGCCACCGGGGAGCTGTTTTTT. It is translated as CASSYGRLATGELFF.

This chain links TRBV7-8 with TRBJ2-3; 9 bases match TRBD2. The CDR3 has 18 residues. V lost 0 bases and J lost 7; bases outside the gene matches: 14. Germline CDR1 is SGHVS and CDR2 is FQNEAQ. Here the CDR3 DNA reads TGTGCCAGCAGCTTAGCTAGCGGGAGTCGAGTCGCTAAGTATACGCAGTATTTT. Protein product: CASSLASGSRVAKYTQYF.

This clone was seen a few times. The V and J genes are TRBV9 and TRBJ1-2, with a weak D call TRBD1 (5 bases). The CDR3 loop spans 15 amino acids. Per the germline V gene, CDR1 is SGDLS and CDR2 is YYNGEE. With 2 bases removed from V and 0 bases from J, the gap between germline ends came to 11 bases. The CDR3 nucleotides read TGTGCCAGCAGCGTTCGTGGGGCTGCTAACTATGGCTACACCTTC. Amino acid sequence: CASSVRGAANYGYTF.

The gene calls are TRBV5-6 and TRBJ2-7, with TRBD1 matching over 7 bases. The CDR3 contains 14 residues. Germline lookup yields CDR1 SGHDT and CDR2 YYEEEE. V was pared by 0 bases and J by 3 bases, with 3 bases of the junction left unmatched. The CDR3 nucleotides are TGTGCCAGCAGCTTGGTAGCAGGGGGCTACGAGCAGTACTTC. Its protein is CASSLVAGGYEQYF. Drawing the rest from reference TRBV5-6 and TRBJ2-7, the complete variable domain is DAGVTQSPTHLIKTRGQQVTLRCSPKSGHDTVSWYQQALGQGPQFIFQYYEEEERQRGNFPDRFSGHQFPNYSSELNVNALLLGDSALYLCASSLVAGGYEQYFGPGTRLTVT.

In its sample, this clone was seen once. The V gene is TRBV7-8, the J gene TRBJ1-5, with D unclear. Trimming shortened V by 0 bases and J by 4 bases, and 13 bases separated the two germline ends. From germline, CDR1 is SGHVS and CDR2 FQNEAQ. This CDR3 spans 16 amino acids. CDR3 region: CASSLAVRVSNQPQHF. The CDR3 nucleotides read TGTGCCAGCAGCTTAGCGGTGAGGGTCTCTAATCAGCCCCAGCATTTT.

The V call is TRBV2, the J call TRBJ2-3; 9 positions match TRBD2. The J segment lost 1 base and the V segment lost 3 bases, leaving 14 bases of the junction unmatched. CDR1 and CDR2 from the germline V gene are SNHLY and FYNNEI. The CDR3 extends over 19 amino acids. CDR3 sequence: CASSEGWREGIGGTDTQYF. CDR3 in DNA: TGTGCCAGCAGTGAGGGGTGGCGGGAGGGCATCGGGGGCACAGATACGCAGTATTTT.

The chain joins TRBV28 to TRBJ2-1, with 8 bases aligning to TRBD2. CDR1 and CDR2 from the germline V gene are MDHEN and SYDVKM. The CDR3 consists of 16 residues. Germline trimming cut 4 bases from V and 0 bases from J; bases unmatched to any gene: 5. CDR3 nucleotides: TGTGCCAGCAGTTCAACTAGCGGAGGCTCCTACAATGAGCAGTTCTTC. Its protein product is CASSSTSGGSYNEQFF.

CDR3 sequence reads: CASRVTQNYGYTF. CDR3 nucleotides: TGTGCCAGTAGAGTAACACAAAACTATGGCTACACCTTC. This chain joins TRBV19 and TRBJ1-2; D unclear. Germline CDR1 LNHDA, CDR2 SQIVND (reference sequence). The CDR3 totals 13 residues. With 6 bases removed from V and 2 bases from J, the gap between germline ends came to 10 bases.

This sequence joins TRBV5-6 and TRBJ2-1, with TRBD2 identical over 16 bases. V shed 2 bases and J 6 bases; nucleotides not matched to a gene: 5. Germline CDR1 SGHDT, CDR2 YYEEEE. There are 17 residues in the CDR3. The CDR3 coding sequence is TGTGCCAGCAGCTTAGCCGGGACTAGCGGGAGGGCCAATGAGCAGTTCTTC. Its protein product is CASSLAGTSGRANEQFF.

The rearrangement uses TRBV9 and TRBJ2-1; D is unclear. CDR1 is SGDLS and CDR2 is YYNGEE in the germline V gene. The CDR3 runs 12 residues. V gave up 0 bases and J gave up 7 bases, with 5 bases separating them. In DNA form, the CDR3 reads TGTGCCAGCAGCGTAGACCTAAATGAGCAGTTCTTC. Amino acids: CASSVDLNEQFF.

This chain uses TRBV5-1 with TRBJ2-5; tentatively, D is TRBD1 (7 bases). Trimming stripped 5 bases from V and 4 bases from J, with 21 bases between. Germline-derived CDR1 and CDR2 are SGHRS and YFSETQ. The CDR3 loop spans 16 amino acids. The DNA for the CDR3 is TGCGCCAGCAGTTTTGGACAGGCTAATAGCGGAGAGACCCAGTACTTC. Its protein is CASSFGQANSGETQYF.

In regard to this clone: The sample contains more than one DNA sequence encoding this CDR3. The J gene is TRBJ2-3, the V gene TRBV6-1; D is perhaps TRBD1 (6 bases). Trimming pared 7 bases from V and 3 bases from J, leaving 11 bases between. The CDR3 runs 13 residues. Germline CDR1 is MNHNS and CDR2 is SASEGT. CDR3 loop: CASTEGVTDTQYF. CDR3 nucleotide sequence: TGTGCCAGCACCGAGGGGGTTACAGATACGCAGTATTTT.

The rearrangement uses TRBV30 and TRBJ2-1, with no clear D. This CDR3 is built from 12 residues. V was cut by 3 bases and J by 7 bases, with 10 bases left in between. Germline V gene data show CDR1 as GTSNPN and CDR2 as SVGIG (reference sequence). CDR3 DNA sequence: TGTGCCTGGAGGGCGGCTCTGAATGAGCAGTTCTTC. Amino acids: CAWRAALNEQFF.

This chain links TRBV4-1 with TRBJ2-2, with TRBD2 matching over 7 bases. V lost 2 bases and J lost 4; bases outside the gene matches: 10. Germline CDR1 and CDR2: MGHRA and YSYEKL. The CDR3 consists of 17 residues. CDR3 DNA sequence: TGCGCCAGCAGCCAATCGGCGGTGGGCGGGAGCACCGGGGAGCTGTTTTTT. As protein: CASSQSAVGGSTGELFF.

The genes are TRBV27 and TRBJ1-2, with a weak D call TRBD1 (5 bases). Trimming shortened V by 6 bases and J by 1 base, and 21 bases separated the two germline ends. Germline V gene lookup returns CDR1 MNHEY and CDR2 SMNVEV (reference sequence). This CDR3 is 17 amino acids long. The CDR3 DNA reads TGTGCCAGCAGCCCCACCCTTGACAGATTAAATAACTATGGCTACACCTTC. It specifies CASSPTLDRLNNYGYTF.

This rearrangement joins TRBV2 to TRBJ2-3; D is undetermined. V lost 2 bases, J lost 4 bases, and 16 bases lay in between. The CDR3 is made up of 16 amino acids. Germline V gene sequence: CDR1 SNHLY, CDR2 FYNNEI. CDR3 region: CASSERSLPVPDTQYF. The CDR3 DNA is TGTGCCAGCAGTGAACGCTCTCTCCCGGTACCAGATACGCAGTATTTT.

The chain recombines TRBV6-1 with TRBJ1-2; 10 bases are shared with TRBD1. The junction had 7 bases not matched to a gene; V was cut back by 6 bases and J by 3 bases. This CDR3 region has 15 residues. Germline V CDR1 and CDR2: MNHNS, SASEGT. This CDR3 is CASSRGQGVDYGYTF. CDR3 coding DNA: TGTGCCAGCAGCCGTGGACAGGGGGTGGACTATGGCTACACCTTC.

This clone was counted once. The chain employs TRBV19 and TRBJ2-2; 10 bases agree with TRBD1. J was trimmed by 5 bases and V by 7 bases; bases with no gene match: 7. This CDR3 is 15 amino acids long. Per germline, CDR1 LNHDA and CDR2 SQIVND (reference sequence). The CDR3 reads CASMTGTGATGELFF. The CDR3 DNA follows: TGTGCCAGTATGACCGGGACAGGGGCGACCGGGGAGCTGTTTTTT.

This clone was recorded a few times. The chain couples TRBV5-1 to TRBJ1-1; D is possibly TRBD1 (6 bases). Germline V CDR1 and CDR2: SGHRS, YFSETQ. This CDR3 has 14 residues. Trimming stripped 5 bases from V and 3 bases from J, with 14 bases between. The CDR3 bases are TGCGCCAGCAGTATGGGGGCCAGATACACTGAAGCTTTCTTT. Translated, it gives CASSMGARYTEAFF. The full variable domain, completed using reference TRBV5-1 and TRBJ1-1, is KAGVTQTPRYLIKTRGQQVTLSCSPISGHRSVSWYQQTPGQGLQFLFEYFSETQRNKGNFPGRFSGRQFSNSRSEMNVSTLELGDSALYLCASSMGARYTEAFFGQGTRLTVV.

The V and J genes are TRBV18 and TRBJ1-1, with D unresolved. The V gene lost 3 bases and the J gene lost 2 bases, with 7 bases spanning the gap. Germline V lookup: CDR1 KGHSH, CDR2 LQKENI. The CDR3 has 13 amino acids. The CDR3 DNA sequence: TGTGCCAGCTCACCTTTCATCAACACTGAAGCTTTCTTT. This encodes CASSPFINTEAFF.

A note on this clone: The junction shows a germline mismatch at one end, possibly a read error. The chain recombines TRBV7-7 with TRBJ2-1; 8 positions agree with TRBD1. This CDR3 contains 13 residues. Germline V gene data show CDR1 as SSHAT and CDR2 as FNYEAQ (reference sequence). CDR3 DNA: TGTGCTAGCAGCTCCGGACAGGGAAATGAGCAGTTCTTC. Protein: CASSSGQGNEQFF. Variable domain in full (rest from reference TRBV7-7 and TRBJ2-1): GAGVSQSPRYKVTKRGQDVTLRCDPISSHATLYWYQQALGQGPEFLTYFNYEAQPDKSGLPSDRFSAERPEGSISTLTIQRTEQRDSAMYRCASSSGQGNEQFFGPGTRLTVL.

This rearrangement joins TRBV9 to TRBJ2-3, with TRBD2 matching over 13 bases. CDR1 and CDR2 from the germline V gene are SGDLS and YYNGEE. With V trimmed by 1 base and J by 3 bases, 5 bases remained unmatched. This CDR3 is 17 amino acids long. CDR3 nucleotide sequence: TGTGCCAGCAGCGTAACAACTAGCGGGAGGGGAACAGATACGCAGTATTTT. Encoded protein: CASSVTTSGRGTDTQYF.

The CDR3 bases are TGTGCCAGCAGTCTCCGGACAGGGGGACGAATTGAAGCTTTCTTT. Translated, it gives CASSLRTGGRIEAFF. J is TRBJ1-1 and V is TRBV28, with 10 bases lining up with TRBD1. V was clipped by 5 bases and J by 7 bases; unmatched bases: 10. Germline CDR1 and CDR2: MDHEN and SYDVKM. This CDR3 comprises 15 residues.

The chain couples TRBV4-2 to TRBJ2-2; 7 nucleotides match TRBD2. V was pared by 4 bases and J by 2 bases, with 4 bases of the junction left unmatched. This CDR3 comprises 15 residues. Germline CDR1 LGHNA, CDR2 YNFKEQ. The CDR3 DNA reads TGTGCCAGCAGCCCCACTAGCGTAAACACCGGGGAGCTGTTTTTT. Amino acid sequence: CASSPTSVNTGELFF.

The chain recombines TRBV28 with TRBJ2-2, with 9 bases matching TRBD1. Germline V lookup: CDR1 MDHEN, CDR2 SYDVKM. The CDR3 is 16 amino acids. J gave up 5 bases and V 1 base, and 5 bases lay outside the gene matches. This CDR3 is CASSLFGQGRTGELFF. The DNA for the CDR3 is TGTGCCAGCAGTTTATTCGGACAGGGGAGGACCGGGGAGCTGTTTTTT.

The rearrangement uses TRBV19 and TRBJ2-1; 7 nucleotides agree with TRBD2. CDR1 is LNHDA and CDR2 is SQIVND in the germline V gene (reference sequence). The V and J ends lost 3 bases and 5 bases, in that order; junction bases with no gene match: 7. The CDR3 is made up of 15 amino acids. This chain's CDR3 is CASSIVGGPNNEQFF. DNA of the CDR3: TGTGCCAGTAGTATTGTGGGAGGGCCCAACAATGAGCAGTTCTTC.